The 14 T cell receptor beta chains listed next were all sequenced from one sample in a study of technical replicates of blood from a handful of donors. Data came from immunoSEQ multiplex PCR; TCRdb stores just in-frame clones and leaves some out. Among about 75,000 clones listed, around 97% were seen once. The specimen sequenced was T cells isolated from PBMCs. The receptors here all came from a human donor in good health.

The rearrangement links TRBV7-3 to TRBJ2-3; 9 bases align to TRBD2. Germline assignment: CDR1 SGHTA and CDR2 FQGTGA. The CDR3 is 15 amino acids. J gave up 2 bases and V 7 bases, and 7 bases lay outside the gene matches. CDR3 in amino acids: CASTAPSGNTDTQYF. CDR3 coding DNA: TGTGCCAGCACCGCACCTAGCGGGAACACAGATACGCAGTATTTT.

Concerning this clone: Other DNA sequences in the sample encode the same CDR3. The gene calls are TRBV7-3 and TRBJ2-3; 9 bases line up with TRBD1. J gave up 0 bases and V 2 bases, and 0 bases lay outside the gene matches. This CDR3 has 15 residues. Germline V gene sequence: CDR1 SGHTA, CDR2 FQGTGA. In DNA, the CDR3 is TGTGCCAGCAGCTTAGGGACAGGGAGCACAGATACGCAGTATTTT. It yields the protein CASSLGTGSTDTQYF.

This clone has only one observation. The chain couples TRBV25-1 to TRBJ2-1; 7 positions agree with TRBD1. This CDR3 is 12 amino acids long. With 8 bases clipped from V and 4 bases from J, the junction kept 2 bases outside the gene matches. Germline V gene sequence: CDR1 MGHDK, CDR2 SYGVNS. The CDR3 protein is CASRDSYNEQFF. The CDR3 DNA is TGTGCCAGCCGGGACAGTTACAATGAGCAGTTCTTC.

The chain combines TRBV6-4 with TRBJ2-1; 13 nucleotides line up with TRBD2. Trimming cost V 6 bases and J 4 bases; bases outside gene matches: 9. In germline, CDR1 is MRHNA, CDR2 SNTAGT. The CDR3 totals 17 residues. The CDR3 DNA sequence: TGTGCCAGCAGCTCACTAGCGGGAGGGCCCAAATACAATGAGCAGTTCTTC. Its protein product is CASSSLAGGPKYNEQFF.

The chain recombines TRBV5-6 with TRBJ2-1; 8 bases map to TRBD1. V was clipped by 4 bases and J by 5 bases; unmatched bases: 8. The CDR3 is 15 amino acids. The germline V gene encodes CDR1 SGHDT and CDR2 YYEEEE. CDR3: CASSLVDRDNNEQFF. Here the CDR3 DNA reads TGTGCCAGCAGCCTAGTGGACAGGGACAACAATGAGCAGTTCTTC.

The CDR3: CASTTTPGGTPKNIQYF. CDR3 sequence (DNA): TGTGCCAGTACCACAACGCCGGGGGGGACGCCCAAAAACATTCAGTACTTC. The chain recombines TRBV19 with TRBJ2-4, with 8 bases that match TRBD2. The germline gives CDR1 LNHDA, CDR2 SQIVND (reference sequence). After removal of 7 bases from V and 2 bases from J, the junction contained 13 bases not matched to a gene. The CDR3 extends over 17 amino acids. Variable domain in full (rest from reference TRBV19 and TRBJ2-4): DGGITQSPKYLFRKEGQNVTLSCEQNLNHDAMYWYRQDPGQGLRLIYYSQIVNDFQKGDIAEGYSVSREKKESFPLTVTSAQKNPTAFYLCASTTTPGGTPKNIQYFGAGTRLSVL.

The V gene is TRBV4-3, the J gene TRBJ1-1; TRBD1 matches 7 bases. CDR3 length: 15 residues. J lost 4 bases, V lost 0 bases, and 5 bases had no gene match. The germline gives CDR1 LGHNA, CDR2 YSLEER. CDR3 loop: CASSQDTSGGTEAFF. CDR3 DNA: TGCGCCAGCAGCCAAGATACATCAGGGGGCACTGAAGCTTTCTTT.

V and J are TRBV7-2 and TRBJ1-5; tentative D call: TRBD1 (5 bases). The CDR3 totals 15 residues. V was shortened by 5 bases and J by 2 bases, with 13 bases between the two germline ends. Germline V lookup: CDR1 SGHTA, CDR2 FQGNSA. For the CDR3, the DNA is TGTGCCAGCAGCGTGGACACGGCCCGCAATCAGCCCCAGCATTTT. Translated, it gives CASSVDTARNQPQHF.

The chain links TRBV12-5 to TRBJ2-1; 14 bases are a match to TRBD2. CDR1 and CDR2 (germline): LGHNT, FRNRAP. The CDR3 consists of 16 residues. Trimming removed 1 base from V and 8 bases from J; junction bases left unmatched: 4. The CDR3: CASGLAGTSGSHEQFF. The DNA for the CDR3 is TGTGCTAGTGGTTTGGCAGGGACTAGCGGGAGCCATGAGCAGTTCTTC.

In this sample, this clone turned up once. The chain is built from TRBV29-1 and TRBJ1-1, with a tentative D call TRBD1 (6 bases). This CDR3 region has 12 residues. Between the trimmed V and J ends, which lost 5 bases and 5 bases, there was a span of 12 bases. The germline V gene encodes CDR1 SQVTM and CDR2 ANQGSEA. For the CDR3, the DNA is TGCAGCGTTCATGGACAGATAACTGAAGCTTTCTTT. Protein: CSVHGQITEAFF.

This chain connects TRBV5-4 to TRBJ2-2; D might be TRBD1 (6 bases). Germline loops: CDR1 SGHNT, CDR2 YYREEE (reference sequence). Trimming took off 4 bases at V and 4 bases at J, with 11 bases between the two ends. The CDR3 spans 14 residues. In nucleotides, the CDR3 is TGTGCCAGCAGCCTTAAGGACAGCACCGGGGAGCTGTTTTTT. Translation gives CASSLKDSTGELFF.

The rearrangement uses TRBV19 and TRBJ1-5; 8 nucleotides line up with TRBD1. The germline gives CDR1 LNHDA, CDR2 SQIVND (reference sequence). This CDR3 is built from 16 residues. V lost 4 bases and J lost 3; bases outside the gene matches: 8. CDR3 DNA sequence: TGTGCCAGTAGTAAACAGACAGGGGTCAACAATCAGCCCCAGCATTTT. Translation: CASSKQTGVNNQPQHF. Complete variable domain (other parts from reference TRBV19 and TRBJ1-5): DGGITQSPKYLFRKEGQNVTLSCEQNLNHDAMYWYRQDPGQGLRLIYYSQIVNDFQKGDIAEGYSVSREKKESFPLTVTSAQKNPTAFYLCASSKQTGVNNQPQHFGDGTRLSIL.

This sequence joins TRBV4-3 and TRBJ2-7, with D perhaps TRBD2 (5 bases). The germline CDR1 and CDR2 sequences are LGHNA and YSLEER. The CDR3 has 14 amino acids. The V end lost 3 bases, the J end lost 3 bases, and 12 bases lay between the germline ends. CDR3 region: CASSQLEGDYEQYF. The CDR3 nucleotides read TGCGCCAGCAGCCAGCTAGAGGGAGACTACGAGCAGTACTTC.

The V and J genes are TRBV11-2 and TRBJ2-3, with TRBD2 matching over 8 bases. Germline V gene data show CDR1 as SGHAT and CDR2 as FQNNGV. Trimming removed 8 bases from V and 4 bases from J; junction bases left unmatched: 11. The CDR3 contains 15 residues. The CDR3 spells CASLSGGREADTQYF. The CDR3 nucleotides read TGTGCCAGCTTATCGGGGGGGAGGGAGGCAGATACGCAGTATTTT.